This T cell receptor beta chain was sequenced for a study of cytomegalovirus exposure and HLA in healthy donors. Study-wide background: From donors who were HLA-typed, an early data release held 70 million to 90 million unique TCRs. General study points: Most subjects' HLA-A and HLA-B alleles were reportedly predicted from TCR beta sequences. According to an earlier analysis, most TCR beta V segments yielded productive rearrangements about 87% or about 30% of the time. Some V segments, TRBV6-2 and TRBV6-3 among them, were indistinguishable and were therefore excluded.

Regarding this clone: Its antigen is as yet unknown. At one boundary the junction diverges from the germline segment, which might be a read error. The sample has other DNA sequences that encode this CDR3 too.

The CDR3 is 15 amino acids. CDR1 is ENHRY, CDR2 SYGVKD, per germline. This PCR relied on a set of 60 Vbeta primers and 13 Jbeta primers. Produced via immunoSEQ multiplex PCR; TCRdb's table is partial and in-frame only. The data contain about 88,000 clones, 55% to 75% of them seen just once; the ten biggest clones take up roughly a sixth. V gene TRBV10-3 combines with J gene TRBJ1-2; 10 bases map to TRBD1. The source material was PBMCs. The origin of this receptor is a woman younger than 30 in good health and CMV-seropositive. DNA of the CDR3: TGTGCCAGCCGCTCACTGACAGGGGGCAACTACGGCTACACCTTC. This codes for CASRSLTGGNYGYTF.